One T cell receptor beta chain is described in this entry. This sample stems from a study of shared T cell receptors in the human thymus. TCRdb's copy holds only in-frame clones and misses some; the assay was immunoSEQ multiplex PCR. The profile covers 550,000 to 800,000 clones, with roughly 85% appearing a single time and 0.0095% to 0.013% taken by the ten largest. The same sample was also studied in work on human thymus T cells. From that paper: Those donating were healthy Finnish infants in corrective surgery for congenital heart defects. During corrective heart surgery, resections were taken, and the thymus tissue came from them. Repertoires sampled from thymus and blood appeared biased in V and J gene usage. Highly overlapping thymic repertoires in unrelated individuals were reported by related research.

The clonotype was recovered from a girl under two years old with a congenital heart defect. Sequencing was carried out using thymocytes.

CDR3 protein: CASSLAFSSYNEQFF. As DNA, the CDR3 is TGCGCCAGCAGCTTGGCTTTTAGCTCCTACAATGAGCAGTTCTTC. The chain is built from TRBV5-1 and TRBJ2-1, with D unclear. The CDR3 totals 15 residues. Between the trimmed V and J ends, which lost 0 bases and 0 bases, there was a span of 7 bases. Germline V lookup: CDR1 SGHRS, CDR2 YFSETQ.